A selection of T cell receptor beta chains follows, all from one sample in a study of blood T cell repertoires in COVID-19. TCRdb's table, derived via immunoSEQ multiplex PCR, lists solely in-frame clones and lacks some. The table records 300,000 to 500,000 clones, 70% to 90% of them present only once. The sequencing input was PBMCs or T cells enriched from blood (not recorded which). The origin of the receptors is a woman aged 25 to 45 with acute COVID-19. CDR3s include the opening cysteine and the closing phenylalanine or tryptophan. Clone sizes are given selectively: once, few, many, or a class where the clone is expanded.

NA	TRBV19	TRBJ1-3	CASTGWTLWGNTIYF
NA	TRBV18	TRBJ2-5	CASSLQGETQYF
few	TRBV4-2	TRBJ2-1	CASSGFGTIRSNEQFF
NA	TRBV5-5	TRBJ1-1	CASSSPGRPEAFF
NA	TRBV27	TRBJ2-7	CASSLSPGALGDEQYF
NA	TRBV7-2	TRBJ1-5	CASSQGTGLSPQHF
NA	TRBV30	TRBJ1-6	CAWSATLRSYNSPLHF
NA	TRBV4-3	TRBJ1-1	CASSQGDSGDRKAFF
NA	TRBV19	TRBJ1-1	CASRMGALNTEAFF
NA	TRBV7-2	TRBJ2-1	CASSRPARQYNEQFF
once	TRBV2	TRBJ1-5	CASSGTGTSNQPQHF
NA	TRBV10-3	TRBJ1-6	CAIRTEIYNSPLHF
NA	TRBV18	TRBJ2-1	CASSPVRELVGNEQFF
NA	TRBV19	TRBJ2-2	CASSLLGVANTGELFF
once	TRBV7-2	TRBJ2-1	CASSLTSKYNEQFF
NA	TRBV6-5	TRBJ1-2	CASNGGQGGFGYTF
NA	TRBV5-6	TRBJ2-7	CASSLTGGLYYEQYF
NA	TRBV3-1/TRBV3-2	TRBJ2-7	CASSLGGDYEQYF
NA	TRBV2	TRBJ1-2	CASSATGQNGYTF
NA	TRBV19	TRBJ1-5	CASRGQSYSNQPQHF